One sample yielded the 19 T cell receptor beta chains listed below, sequenced in a study of identical twins. MiXCR, run by TCRdb on the 5' RACE reads, gives a single entry per CDR3 protein. The sample lists hundreds of thousands of distinct CDR3 sequences, over 20% occurring once. These data also formed part of another study, on T cells expressing NK-cell markers.

Sequenced sample: PBMCs. The receptors shown here come from a woman between 18 and 29 years old in good health.

This chain joins TRBV6-2 or TRBV6-3 and TRBJ2-7; 15 bases are a match to TRBD2. The V gene's germline CDR1 is MNHEY and CDR2 SVGEGT. The CDR3 contains 17 residues. The trim removed 7 bases at V and 1 base at J, leaving 8 bases unmatched. CDR3 amino acids: CASNPGLAGGRSYEQYF. CDR3 coding DNA: TGTGCCAGCAACCCGGGACTAGCGGGGGGCCGATCCTACGAGCAGTACTTC.

This clonotype was picked up a small number of times. The chain couples TRBV19 to TRBJ2-1, with TRBD1 matching 7 bases. CDR3 length: 16 residues. The V segment lost 3 bases and the J segment 5 bases; nucleotides outside the gene matches: 10. CDR1 is LNHDA and CDR2 is SQIVND in the germline V gene (reference sequence). The chain's CDR3 is CASSIGFGDSNNEQFF. CDR3 nucleotide sequence: TGTGCCAGTAGTATCGGGTTCGGGGACAGCAACAATGAGCAGTTCTTC.

This clonotype came up a few times. The chain uses TRBV20-1 and TRBJ2-1; perhaps TRBD2 as D (6 bases). V was shortened by 0 bases and J by 9 bases, with 18 bases between the two germline ends. The CDR3 has 15 amino acids. CDR1 and CDR2 from the germline V gene are DFQATT and SNEGSKA (reference sequence). The CDR3 reads CSARDLWGGSTEQFF. CDR3 nucleotide sequence: TGCAGTGCTAGAGATCTTTGGGGAGGAAGCACTGAGCAGTTCTTC.

The V and J genes are TRBV4-3 and TRBJ2-1; D possibly corresponds to TRBD2 (5 bases). From germline, CDR1 is LGHNA and CDR2 YSLEER. Trimming left V 3 bases short and J 2 bases short, with 8 bases between. This CDR3 has 14 amino acids. In DNA, the CDR3 is TGCGCCAGCAGCCAGAGGGCGACCTACAATGAGCAGTTCTTC. The encoded protein is CASSQRATYNEQFF.

The chain recombines TRBV5-1 with TRBJ2-1, with TRBD1 matching over 8 bases. This CDR3 contains 15 residues. The germline V gene encodes CDR1 SGHRS and CDR2 YFSETQ. The ends lost 0 bases at V and 6 bases at J; junction bases unmatched: 5. DNA for the CDR3: TGCGCCAGCAGCTTGGCCGGACAGGGAAGCAATGAGCAGTTCTTC. It translates to CASSLAGQGSNEQFF.

Only a few counts were recorded for this clonotype. V gene TRBV12-3 or TRBV12-4 combines with J gene TRBJ2-2; TRBD2 matches at 11 bases. The CDR3 extends over 15 amino acids. Trimming removed 5 bases from V and 7 bases from J; junction bases left unmatched: 6. The CDR3 DNA reads TGTGCCAGCAGTCCCGGGACTAGCGGTGTCGGGGAGCTGTTTTTT. Amino acid sequence: CASSPGTSGVGELFF.

Points on this clonotype: Being one base from a much bigger clone, this may be a read error. The chain combines TRBV20-1 with TRBJ2-7; D is unresolved. Trimming cost V 3 bases and J 0 bases, with 6 bases left between them. The germline V gene has CDR1 DFQATT and CDR2 SNEGSKA (reference sequence). The CDR3 totals 12 residues. The CDR3, as DNA: TGCAGTGCTAGCCCGAGCTCCTACGAGCAGTACTTC. Its protein product is CSASPSSYEQYF.

This chain uses TRBV5-1 with TRBJ2-1; 8 bases map to TRBD2. Germline lookup yields CDR1 SGHRS and CDR2 YFSETQ. The CDR3 covers 13 residues. V lost 4 bases to trimming and J lost 6 bases; unmatched junction nucleotides: 3. In nucleotides, the CDR3 is TGCGCCAGCAGCGGGGGACTAGTCAATGAGCAGTTCTTC. It is translated as CASSGGLVNEQFF.

This clonotype was found a few times. The chain links TRBV6-2 or TRBV6-3 to TRBJ2-1; 14 nucleotides agree with TRBD2. Germline CDR1 and CDR2: MNHEY and SVGEGT. The CDR3 covers 15 residues. V lost 7 bases to trimming and J lost 10 bases; unmatched junction nucleotides: 9. The CDR3 here is CASNPGTSGSREQFF. Written as DNA, the CDR3 is TGTGCCAGCAACCCCGGGACTAGCGGGAGCCGGGAGCAGTTCTTC.

The table lists this clonotype with a few counts. The chain uses TRBV7-8 and TRBJ2-4; 7 positions agree with TRBD2. Germline CDR1 is SGHVS and CDR2 is FQNEAQ. J lost 5 bases, V lost 4 bases, and 5 bases had no gene match. This CDR3 region has 14 residues. The CDR3 loop is CASSSPGRENIQYF. The CDR3 DNA is TGTGCCAGCAGCTCCCCAGGGAGGGAAAACATTCAGTACTTC.

V and J are TRBV18 and TRBJ2-3, with 10 bases that match TRBD2. The CDR3 has 16 residues. Germline assignment: CDR1 KGHSH and CDR2 LQKENI. V gave up 0 bases and J gave up 5 bases; unmatched junction bases: 5. The CDR3 loop reads CASSPPAAGGQDTQYF. The CDR3 bases are TGTGCCAGCTCACCACCTGCAGCGGGGGGGCAAGATACGCAGTATTTT. The full variable domain, rest sourced from reference TRBV18 and TRBJ2-3, is NAGVMQNPRHLVRRRGQEARLRCSPMKGHSHVYWYRQLPEEGLKFMVYLQKENIIDESGMPKERFSAEFPKEGPSILRIQQVVRGDSAAYFCASSPPAAGGQDTQYFGPGTRLTVL.

Many counts were recorded for this clonotype. The chain employs TRBV20-1 and TRBJ2-1, with TRBD2 matching 7 bases. In germline, CDR1 is DFQATT, CDR2 SNEGSKA (reference sequence). V was clipped by 4 bases and J by 5 bases; unmatched bases: 11. The CDR3 is made up of 15 amino acids. CDR3 protein: CSAIEWGGGNNEQFF. CDR3 nucleotides: TGCAGTGCTATAGAATGGGGGGGGGGAAACAATGAGCAGTTCTTC.

The V call is TRBV20-1, the J call TRBJ2-5, with 8 bases aligning to TRBD2. The CDR3 is 15 residues long. Germline V gene lookup returns CDR1 DFQATT and CDR2 SNEGSKA (reference sequence). With 0 bases clipped from V and 4 bases from J, the junction kept 7 bases outside the gene matches. The CDR3 DNA is TGCAGTGCTAGAGAAAGGAGACTAGCGTCAGAGACCCAGTACTTC. It specifies CSARERRLASETQYF.

This clonotype has just a few counts. The chain combines TRBV7-9 with TRBJ2-7; D could derive from TRBD1 or TRBD2 (5 bases each). CDR3 size: 12 residues. The ends were cut back, 2 bases at V and 6 bases at J, with 8 bases in the middle. Germline V gene lookup returns CDR1 SEHNR and CDR2 FQNEAQ (reference sequence). CDR3: CASSLTGTEQYF. The CDR3 nucleotides are TGTGCCAGCAGCTTAACCGGGACCGAGCAGTACTTC.

This clonotype has just a few counts. This chain connects TRBV5-4 to TRBJ2-1, with a tentative D call TRBD1 (6 bases). V was trimmed by 0 bases and J by 9 bases, leaving 16 bases between them. Germline-derived CDR1 and CDR2 are SGHNT and YYREEE (reference sequence). The CDR3 extends over 15 amino acids. The CDR3 loop reads CASSLGGHSFGEQFF. The CDR3 nucleotides read TGTGCCAGCAGCTTGGGGGGGCATTCGTTCGGTGAGCAGTTCTTC.

The CDR3 sequence is CASSYGTAESSYNSPLHF. As DNA, the CDR3 is TGCGCCAGCAGTTACGGGACAGCGGAAAGCTCCTATAATTCACCCCTCCACTTT. This rearrangement joins TRBV5-1 to TRBJ1-6; 7 nucleotides agree with TRBD1. Germline CDR1 is SGHRS and CDR2 is YFSETQ. With 5 bases clipped from V and 0 bases from J, the junction kept 11 bases outside the gene matches. The CDR3 consists of 18 residues.

This clonotype occurred a few times. The chain joins TRBV6-1 to TRBJ2-1; the match to TRBD2 covers 8 bases. Germline values: CDR1 MNHNS, CDR2 SASEGT. The V segment lost 6 bases and the J segment 7 bases; nucleotides outside the gene matches: 11. The CDR3 runs to 15 residues. Here the CDR3 DNA reads TGTGCCAGCAGGCCACCCGGGGGGGCAGGTAATGAGCAGTTCTTC. Encoded protein: CASRPPGGAGNEQFF.

The rearrangement links TRBV5-5 to TRBJ2-7; D possibly corresponds to TRBD1 (5 bases). The germline CDR1 and CDR2 sequences are SGHKS and YYEKEE (reference sequence). CDR3 length equals 13 residues. The germline V and J ends were trimmed by 5 bases and 6 bases, with 15 bases remaining between them. The CDR3 DNA reads TGTGCCAGCAGGGCACAGGATTTGGGCGAGCAGTACTTC. Its protein is CASRAQDLGEQYF.

The chain joins TRBV6-5 to TRBJ1-1; maybe TRBD1 (5 bases). The germline V and J ends were trimmed by 6 bases and 4 bases, with 12 bases remaining between them. CDR1 and CDR2 (germline): MNHEY, SVGAGI. CDR3 size: 13 residues. For the CDR3, the DNA is TGTGCCAGCAGCCACTCGAGGGGCACTGAAGCTTTCTTT. This translates into CASSHSRGTEAFF.